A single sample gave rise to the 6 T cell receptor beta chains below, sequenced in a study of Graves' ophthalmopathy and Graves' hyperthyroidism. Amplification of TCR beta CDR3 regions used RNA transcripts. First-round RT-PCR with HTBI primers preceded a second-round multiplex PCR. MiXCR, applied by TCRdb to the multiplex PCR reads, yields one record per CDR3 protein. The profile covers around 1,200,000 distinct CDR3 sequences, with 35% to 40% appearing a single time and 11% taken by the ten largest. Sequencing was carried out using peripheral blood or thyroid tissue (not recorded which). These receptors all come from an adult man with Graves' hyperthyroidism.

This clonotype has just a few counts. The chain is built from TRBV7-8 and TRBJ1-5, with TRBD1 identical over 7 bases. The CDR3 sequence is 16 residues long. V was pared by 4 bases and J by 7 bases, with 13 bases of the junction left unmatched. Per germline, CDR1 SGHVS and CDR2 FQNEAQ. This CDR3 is CASSSTGFSERQPQHF. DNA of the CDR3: TGTGCCAGCAGCTCGACAGGGTTTTCCGAGAGGCAGCCCCAGCATTTT.

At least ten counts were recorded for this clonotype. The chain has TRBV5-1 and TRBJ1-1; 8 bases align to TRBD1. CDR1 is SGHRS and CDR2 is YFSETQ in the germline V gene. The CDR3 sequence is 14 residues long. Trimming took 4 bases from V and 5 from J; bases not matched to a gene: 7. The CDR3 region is CASSVGQGWTEAFF. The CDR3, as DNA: TGCGCCAGCAGCGTAGGACAGGGTTGGACTGAAGCTTTCTTT.

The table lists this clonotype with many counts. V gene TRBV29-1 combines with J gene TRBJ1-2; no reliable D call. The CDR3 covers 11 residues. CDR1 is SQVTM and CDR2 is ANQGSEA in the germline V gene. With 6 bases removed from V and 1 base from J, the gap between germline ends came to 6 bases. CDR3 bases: TGCAGCGTCCGATTTAACTATGGCTACACCTTC. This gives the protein CSVRFNYGYTF.

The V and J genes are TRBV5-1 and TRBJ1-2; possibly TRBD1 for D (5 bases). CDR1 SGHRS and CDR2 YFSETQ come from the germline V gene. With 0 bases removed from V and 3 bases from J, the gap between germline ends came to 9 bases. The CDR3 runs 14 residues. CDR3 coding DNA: TGCGCCAGCAGCTTGGCCTGGGGGGACTATGGCTACACCTTC. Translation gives CASSLAWGDYGYTF.

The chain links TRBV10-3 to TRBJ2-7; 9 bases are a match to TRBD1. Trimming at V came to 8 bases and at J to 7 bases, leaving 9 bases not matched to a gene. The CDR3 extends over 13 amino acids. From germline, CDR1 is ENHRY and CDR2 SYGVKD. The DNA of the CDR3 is TGTGCCATCCGAGCCGGGACAGGGCAAGAGCAGTACTTC. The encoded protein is CAIRAGTGQEQYF.

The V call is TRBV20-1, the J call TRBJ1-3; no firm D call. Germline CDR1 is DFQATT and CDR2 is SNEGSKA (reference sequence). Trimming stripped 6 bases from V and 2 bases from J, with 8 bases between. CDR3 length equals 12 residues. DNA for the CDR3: TGCAGTGCCCCCACTGCTGGAAACACCATATATTTT. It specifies CSAPTAGNTIYF.